The 17 T cell receptor beta chains below all came from one sample that was sequenced in a study of cytomegalovirus exposure and HLA in healthy donors. A multiplex PCR was run with 60 Vbeta primers and 13 Jbeta primers. Here immunoSEQ multiplex PCR was the method, and the copy in TCRdb shows in-frame clones only, minus some. This repertoire shows 140,000 to 150,000 clones, 75% to 80% found once; its top ten account for less than 3.5%. What was sequenced was PBMCs. The source of these receptors is a man between 35 and 55 years old in good health and CMV-seropositive.

The chain carries TRBV29-1 and TRBJ1-1; 9 nucleotides match TRBD1. The CDR3 covers 13 residues. Germline lookup yields CDR1 SQVTM and CDR2 ANQGSEA. V shed 6 bases and J 11 bases; nucleotides not matched to a gene: 13. DNA for the CDR3: TGCAGCGTCGACGTCGGGACAGGGACTTCTGCTTTCTTT. This translates into CSVDVGTGTSAFF.

This clone was picked up a small number of times. The V and J genes are TRBV15 and TRBJ1-1, with D uncertain. This CDR3 has 17 amino acids. The germline V gene encodes CDR1 LNHNV and CDR2 YYDKDF (reference sequence). Trimming cost V 6 bases and J 1 base, with 21 bases left between them. The CDR3 loop reads CATRGGQVLFWNTEAFF. In DNA form, the CDR3 reads TGTGCCACCAGGGGAGGGCAGGTCTTATTTTGGAACACTGAAGCTTTCTTT.

The rearrangement uses TRBV7-6 and TRBJ2-5; tentative D call: TRBD2 (6 bases). The CDR3 is 16 amino acids. CDR1 and CDR2 from the germline V gene are SGHVS and FNYEAQ. V was shortened by 3 bases and J by 2 bases, with 16 bases between the two germline ends. This chain's CDR3 is CASSFSGTGRQETQYF. The DNA for the CDR3 is TGTGCCAGCAGCTTTTCCGGGACTGGGCGGCAAGAGACCCAGTACTTC.

The V and J genes are TRBV5-1 and TRBJ2-7, with TRBD2 matching 11 bases. The CDR3 consists of 16 residues. V shed 0 bases, J shed 2 bases, and the junction held 4 bases outside the gene matches. Germline V gene data show CDR1 as SGHRS and CDR2 as YFSETQ. The CDR3 bases are TGCGCCAGCAGCTTGGGTATAGCGGGAGGGACCTACGAGCAGTACTTC. The encoded protein is CASSLGIAGGTYEQYF.

The V and J genes are TRBV7-2 and TRBJ1-2; D gene unclear. This CDR3 has 14 amino acids. Trimming shortened V by 5 bases and J by 2 bases, and 12 bases separated the two germline ends. Looked up from germline, CDR1 is SGHTA and CDR2 is FQGNSA. CDR3 nucleotide sequence: TGTGCCAGCAGCCCAAAAAACGAGAACTATGGCTACACCTTC. This sequence encodes CASSPKNENYGYTF.

This clone was observed a handful of times. The J gene is TRBJ1-6, the V gene TRBV6-4, with unresolved D. This CDR3 region has 13 residues. The V end was cut by 5 bases, the J end by 10 bases, with 12 bases between. The germline CDR1 and CDR2 sequences are MRHNA and SNTAGT. CDR3 sequence reads: CASSQEGNSPLHF. The CDR3 region has the DNA TGTGCCAGCAGTCAAGAGGGTAACTCACCCCTCCACTTT.

The chain links TRBV29-1 to TRBJ2-7; D is uncertain. The V end was cut by 4 bases, the J end by 2 bases, with 15 bases between. Per the germline V gene, CDR1 is SQVTM and CDR2 is ANQGSEA. This CDR3 has 14 amino acids. The CDR3 reads CSVVARQPPYEQYF. The CDR3 bases are TGCAGCGTTGTGGCCAGGCAACCGCCCTACGAGCAGTACTTC.

This chain connects TRBV6-5 to TRBJ2-7; 7 nucleotides align to TRBD2. This CDR3 has 15 residues. Trimming at V came to 6 bases and at J to 2 bases, leaving 10 bases not matched to a gene. Germline loops: CDR1 MNHEY, CDR2 SVGAGI. The CDR3 reads CASRGTRAGTYEQYF. CDR3 nucleotides: TGTGCCAGCAGGGGGACTCGAGCGGGAACCTACGAGCAGTACTTC.

The chain joins TRBV27 to TRBJ1-4, with 9 bases that match TRBD1. The length of the CDR3 is 14 residues. Germline V gene sequence: CDR1 MNHEY, CDR2 SMNVEV (reference sequence). V dropped 6 bases and J dropped 7; count of bases not matched to a gene: 6. The CDR3 loop reads CASRRQGGIEKLFF. CDR3 sequence (DNA): TGTGCCAGCAGGCGACAGGGGGGCATTGAAAAACTGTTTTTT.

Of note for this clone: Germline and junction disagree at one end, which may indicate a read error. J is TRBJ1-2 and V is TRBV7-9, with D maybe TRBD1 (5 bases). Germline assignment: CDR1 SEHNR and CDR2 FQNEAQ (reference sequence). This CDR3 has 16 residues. CDR3 bases: TGTTCCAGCAGCTTAGCGCGGGGAGGGGTCCTCTATGGCTACACCTTC. Protein product: CSSSLARGGVLYGYTF.

V gene TRBV15 combines with J gene TRBJ2-7; no firm D call. Germline lookup yields CDR1 LNHNV and CDR2 YYDKDF (reference sequence). The CDR3 covers 13 residues. V shed 4 bases and J shed 6 bases, with 13 bases lying between them. The CDR3, as DNA: TGTGCCACCAGCATAACCCCAGGCTTCGAGCAGTACTTC. Its protein product is CATSITPGFEQYF.

This chain links TRBV27 with TRBJ2-7; D might be TRBD2 (6 bases). CDR3 length equals 16 residues. Germline-derived CDR1 and CDR2 are MNHEY and SMNVEV (reference sequence). Trimming took 2 bases from V and 6 from J, leaving 20 bases between them. In DNA form, the CDR3 reads TGTGCCAGCAGTTTAACGCGGGGTTACACGGAGAGCGAGCAGTACTTC. Translated, it gives CASSLTRGYTESEQYF.

V and J are TRBV6-1 and TRBJ1-2, with 7 bases matching TRBD1. Germline loops: CDR1 MNHNS, CDR2 SASEGT. The CDR3 consists of 13 residues. V dropped 9 bases and J dropped 8; count of bases not matched to a gene: 12. CDR3 region: CASEATGRQGYTF. The CDR3 coding sequence is TGTGCCAGTGAAGCGACAGGGCGGCAGGGCTACACCTTC.

This clone was observed a handful of times. V usage is TRBV27 and J usage is TRBJ2-5, with 12 bases that match TRBD2. From germline, CDR1 is MNHEY and CDR2 SMNVEV (reference sequence). J lost 10 bases, V lost 6 bases, and 12 bases had no gene match. The CDR3 covers 15 residues. The chain's CDR3 is CASRGLAGITSGQYF. The CDR3 DNA reads as TGTGCCAGCAGGGGACTAGCGGGTATTACAAGTGGCCAGTACTTC.

The chain combines TRBV27 with TRBJ2-7; possible D gene TRBD1, 6 bases. Germline CDR1 MNHEY, CDR2 SMNVEV (reference sequence). V lost 4 bases, J lost 3 bases, and 16 bases lay in between. The CDR3 contains 15 residues. CDR3 nucleotide sequence: TGTGCCAGCAGTTCATCTACAGGGCGAAACTACGAGCAGTACTTC. Encoded protein: CASSSSTGRNYEQYF.

CDR3 coding DNA: TGTGCCAGCAGACGAAGCGAGAGAAGAAATGAAGCTTTCTTT. Protein product: CASRRSERRNEAFF. The rearrangement links TRBV27 to TRBJ1-1; D unresolved. This CDR3 comprises 14 residues. V was pared by 6 bases and J by 7 bases, with 18 bases between. The germline CDR1 and CDR2 sequences are MNHEY and SMNVEV (reference sequence).

This CDR3 is CASSSIAGGEKTQYF. CDR3 in DNA: TGTGCCAGCAGCTCCATAGCGGGAGGCGAAAAGACCCAGTACTTC. J is TRBJ2-5 and V is TRBV5-6; TRBD2 aligns across 10 bases. The trim removed 3 bases at V and 6 bases at J, leaving 8 bases unmatched. This CDR3 comprises 15 residues. Per the germline V gene, CDR1 is SGHDT and CDR2 is YYEEEE.